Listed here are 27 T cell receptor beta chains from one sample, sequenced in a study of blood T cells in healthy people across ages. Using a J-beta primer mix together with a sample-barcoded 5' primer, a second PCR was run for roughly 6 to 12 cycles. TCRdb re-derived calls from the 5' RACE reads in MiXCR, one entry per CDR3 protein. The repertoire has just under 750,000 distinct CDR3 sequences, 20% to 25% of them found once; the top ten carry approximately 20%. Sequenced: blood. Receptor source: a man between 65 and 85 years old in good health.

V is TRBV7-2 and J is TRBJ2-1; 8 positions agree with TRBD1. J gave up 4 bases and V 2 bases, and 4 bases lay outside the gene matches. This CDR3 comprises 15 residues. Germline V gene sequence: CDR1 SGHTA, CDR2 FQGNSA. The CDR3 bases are TGTGCCAGCAGCTTATGGACAGGGTGGTACAATGAGCAGTTCTTC. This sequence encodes CASSLWTGWYNEQFF.

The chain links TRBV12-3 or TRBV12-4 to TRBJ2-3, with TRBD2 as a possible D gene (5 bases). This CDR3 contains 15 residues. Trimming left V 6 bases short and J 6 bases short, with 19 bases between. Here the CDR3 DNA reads TGTGCCAGCAGCCCTAACATGGCGGGTAGGGATACGCAGTATTTT. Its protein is CASSPNMAGRDTQYF.

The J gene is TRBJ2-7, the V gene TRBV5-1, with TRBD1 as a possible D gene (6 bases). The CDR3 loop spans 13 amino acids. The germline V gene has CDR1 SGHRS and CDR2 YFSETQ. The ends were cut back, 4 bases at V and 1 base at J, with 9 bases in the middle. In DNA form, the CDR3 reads TGCGCCAGCAGCAGGGACAATTCCTACGAGCAGTACTTC. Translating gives CASSRDNSYEQYF.

This CDR3 is CASSLSEGDGYTF. CDR3 bases: TGTGCCAGCAGCTTAAGTGAAGGGGATGGCTACACCTTC. This chain links TRBV7-9 with TRBJ1-2; the D gene is possibly TRBD1 (5 bases). The CDR3 loop spans 13 amino acids. Germline values: CDR1 SEHNR, CDR2 FQNEAQ (reference sequence). Trimming removed 2 bases from V and 6 bases from J, with 10 bases in between.

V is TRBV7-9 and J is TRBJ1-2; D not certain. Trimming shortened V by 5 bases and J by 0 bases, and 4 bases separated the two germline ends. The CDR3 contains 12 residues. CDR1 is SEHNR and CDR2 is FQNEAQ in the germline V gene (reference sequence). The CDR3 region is CASSMTNYGYTF. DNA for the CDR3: TGTGCCAGCAGCATGACTAACTATGGCTACACCTTC.

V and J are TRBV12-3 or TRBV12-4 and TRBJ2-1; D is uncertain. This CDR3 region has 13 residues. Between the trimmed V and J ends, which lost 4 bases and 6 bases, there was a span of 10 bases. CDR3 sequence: CASSSRAGNEQFF. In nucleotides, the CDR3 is TGTGCCAGCAGTTCCCGAGCTGGCAATGAGCAGTTCTTC.

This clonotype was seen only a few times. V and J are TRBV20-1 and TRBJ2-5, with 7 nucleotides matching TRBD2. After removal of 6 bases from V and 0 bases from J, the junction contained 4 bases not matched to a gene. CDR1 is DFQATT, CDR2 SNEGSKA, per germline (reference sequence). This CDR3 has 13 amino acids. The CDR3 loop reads CSALAENQETQYF. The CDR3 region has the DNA TGCAGTGCCCTAGCGGAAAACCAAGAGACCCAGTACTTC.

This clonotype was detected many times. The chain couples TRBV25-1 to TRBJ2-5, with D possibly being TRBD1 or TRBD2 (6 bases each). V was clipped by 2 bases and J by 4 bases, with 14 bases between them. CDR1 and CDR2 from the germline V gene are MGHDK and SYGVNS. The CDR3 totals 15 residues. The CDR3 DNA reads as TGTGCCAGCAGTGAACCCGGGGGCGCGGGAGAGACCCAGTACTTC. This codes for CASSEPGGAGETQYF.

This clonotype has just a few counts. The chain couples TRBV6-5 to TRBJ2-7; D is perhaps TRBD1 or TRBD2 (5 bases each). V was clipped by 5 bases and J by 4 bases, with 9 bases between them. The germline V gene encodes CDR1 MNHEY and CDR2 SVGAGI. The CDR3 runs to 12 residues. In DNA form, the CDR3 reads TGTGCCAGCAGTGGGGGTCAGTACGAGCAGTACTTC. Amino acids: CASSGGQYEQYF.

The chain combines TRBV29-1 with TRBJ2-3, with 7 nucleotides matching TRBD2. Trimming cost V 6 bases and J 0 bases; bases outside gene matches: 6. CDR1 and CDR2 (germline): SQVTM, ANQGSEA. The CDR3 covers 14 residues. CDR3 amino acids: CSVKGLTSTDTQYF. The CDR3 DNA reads TGCAGCGTCAAGGGACTAACTAGCACAGATACGCAGTATTTT.

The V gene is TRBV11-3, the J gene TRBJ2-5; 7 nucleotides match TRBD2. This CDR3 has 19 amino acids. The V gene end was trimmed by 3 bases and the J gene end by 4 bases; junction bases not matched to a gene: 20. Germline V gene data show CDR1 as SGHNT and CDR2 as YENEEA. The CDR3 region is CASSFRRPLYAGVGETQYF. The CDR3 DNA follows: TGTGCCAGCAGCTTCCGTAGACCCCTGTACGCGGGAGTTGGAGAGACCCAGTACTTC. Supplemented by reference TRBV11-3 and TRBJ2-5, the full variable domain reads EAGVVQSPRYKIIEKKQPVAFWCNPISGHNTLYWYLQNLGQGPELLIRYENEEAVDDSQLPKDRFSAERLKGVDSTLKIQPAELGDSAVYLCASSFRRPLYAGVGETQYFGPGTRLLVL.

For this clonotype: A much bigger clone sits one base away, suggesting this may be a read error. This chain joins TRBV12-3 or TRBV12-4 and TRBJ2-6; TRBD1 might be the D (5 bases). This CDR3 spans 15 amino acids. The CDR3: CASGTTSSGANVLAF. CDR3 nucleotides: TGTGCCAGCGGCACGACAAGCTCTGGGGCCAACGTCCTGGCTTTC.

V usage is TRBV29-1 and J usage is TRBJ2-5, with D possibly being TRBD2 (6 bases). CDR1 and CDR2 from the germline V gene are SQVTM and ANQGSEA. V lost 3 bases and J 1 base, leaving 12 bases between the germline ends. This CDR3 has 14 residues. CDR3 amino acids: CSVDRGRLQETQYF. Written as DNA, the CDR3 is TGCAGCGTTGATAGAGGGAGGCTCCAAGAGACCCAGTACTTC.

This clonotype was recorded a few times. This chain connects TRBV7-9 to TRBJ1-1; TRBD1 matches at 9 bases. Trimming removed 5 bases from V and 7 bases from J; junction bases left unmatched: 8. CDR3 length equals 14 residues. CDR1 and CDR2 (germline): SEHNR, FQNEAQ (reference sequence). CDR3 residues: CASSVRQGVGEAFF. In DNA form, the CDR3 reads TGTGCCAGCAGCGTCCGACAGGGGGTGGGTGAAGCTTTCTTT.

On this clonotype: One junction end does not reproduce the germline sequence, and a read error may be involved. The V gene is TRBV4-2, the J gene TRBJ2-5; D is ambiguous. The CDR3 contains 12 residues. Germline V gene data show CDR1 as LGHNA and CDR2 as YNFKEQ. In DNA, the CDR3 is TGTGCCAGCTGCCAAGAGGTATCGATCCAGTACTTC. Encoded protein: CASCQEVSIQYF.

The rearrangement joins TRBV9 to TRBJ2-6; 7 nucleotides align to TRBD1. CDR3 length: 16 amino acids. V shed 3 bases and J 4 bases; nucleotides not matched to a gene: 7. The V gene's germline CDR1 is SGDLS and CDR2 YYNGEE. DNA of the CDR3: TGTGCCAGCAGCGATCGACAGGGTGTGGGGGCCAACGTCCTGACTTTC. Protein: CASSDRQGVGANVLTF.

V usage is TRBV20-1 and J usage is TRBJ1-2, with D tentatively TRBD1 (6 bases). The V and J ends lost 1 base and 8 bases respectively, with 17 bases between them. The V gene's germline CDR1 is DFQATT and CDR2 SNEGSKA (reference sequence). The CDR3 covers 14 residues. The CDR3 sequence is CSARGIQGLDGYTF. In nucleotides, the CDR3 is TGCAGTGCTAGAGGTATACAGGGCCTCGACGGCTACACCTTC.

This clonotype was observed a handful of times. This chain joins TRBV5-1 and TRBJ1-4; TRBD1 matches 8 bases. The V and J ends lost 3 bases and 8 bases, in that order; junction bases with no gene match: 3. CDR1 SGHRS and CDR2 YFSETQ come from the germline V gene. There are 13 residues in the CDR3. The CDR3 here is CASSWTGQEKLFF. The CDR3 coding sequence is TGCGCCAGCAGCTGGACAGGGCAGGAAAAACTGTTTTTT.

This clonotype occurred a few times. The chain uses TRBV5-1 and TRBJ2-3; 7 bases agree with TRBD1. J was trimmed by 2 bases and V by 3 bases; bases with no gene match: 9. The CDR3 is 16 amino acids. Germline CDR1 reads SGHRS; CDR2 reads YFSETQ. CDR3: CASSSDAQGHTDTQYF. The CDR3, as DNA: TGCGCCAGCAGCTCTGACGCACAGGGGCACACAGATACGCAGTATTTT.

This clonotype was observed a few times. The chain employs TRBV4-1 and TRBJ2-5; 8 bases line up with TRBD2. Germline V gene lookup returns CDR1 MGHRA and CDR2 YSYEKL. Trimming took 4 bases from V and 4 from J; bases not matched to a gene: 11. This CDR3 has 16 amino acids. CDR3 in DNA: TGCGCCAGCAGCCTTCAAAGAGGGCTAGCGGGAGAGACCCAGTACTTC. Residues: CASSLQRGLAGETQYF.

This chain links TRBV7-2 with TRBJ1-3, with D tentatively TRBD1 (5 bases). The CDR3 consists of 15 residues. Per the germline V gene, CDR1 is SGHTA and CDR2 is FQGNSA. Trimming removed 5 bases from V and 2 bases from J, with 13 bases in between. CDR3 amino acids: CASSPLTVTGNTIYF. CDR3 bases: TGTGCCAGCAGCCCCCTGACAGTTACTGGAAACACCATATATTTT.

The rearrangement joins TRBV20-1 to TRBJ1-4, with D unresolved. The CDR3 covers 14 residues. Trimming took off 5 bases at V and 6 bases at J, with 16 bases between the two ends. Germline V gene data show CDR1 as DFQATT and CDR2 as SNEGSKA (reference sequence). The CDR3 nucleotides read TGCAGTGCTCCCGGCCCGGTCCGGGATGAAAAACTGTTTTTT. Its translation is CSAPGPVRDEKLFF.

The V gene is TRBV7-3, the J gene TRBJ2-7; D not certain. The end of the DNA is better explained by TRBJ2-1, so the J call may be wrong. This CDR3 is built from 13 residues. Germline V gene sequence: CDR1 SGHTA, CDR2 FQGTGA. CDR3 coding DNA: TGTGCCAGCAGCTCCTGGGCCGACAATGAGCAGTTCTTC. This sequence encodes CASSSWADNEQFF.

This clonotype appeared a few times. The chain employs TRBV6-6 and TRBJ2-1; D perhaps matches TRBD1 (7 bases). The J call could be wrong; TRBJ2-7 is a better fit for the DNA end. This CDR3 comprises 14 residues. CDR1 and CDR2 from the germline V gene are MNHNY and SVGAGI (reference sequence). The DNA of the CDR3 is TGTGCCAGCAGTTACCGGCGACAGGGAGGCGAGCAGTACGTC. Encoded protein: CASSYRRQGGEQYV.

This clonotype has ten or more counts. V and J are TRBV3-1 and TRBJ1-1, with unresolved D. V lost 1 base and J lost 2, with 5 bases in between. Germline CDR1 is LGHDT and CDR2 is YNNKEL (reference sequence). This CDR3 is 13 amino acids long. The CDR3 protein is CASSQVENTEAFF. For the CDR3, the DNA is TGTGCCAGCAGCCAAGTGGAAAACACTGAAGCTTTCTTT.

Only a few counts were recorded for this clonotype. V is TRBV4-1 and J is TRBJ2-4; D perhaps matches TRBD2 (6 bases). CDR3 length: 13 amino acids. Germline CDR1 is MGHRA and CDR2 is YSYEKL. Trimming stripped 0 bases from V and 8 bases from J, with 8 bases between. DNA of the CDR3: TGCGCCAGCAGCCAAGATCCGGGAGACATTCAGTACTTC. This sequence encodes CASSQDPGDIQYF.

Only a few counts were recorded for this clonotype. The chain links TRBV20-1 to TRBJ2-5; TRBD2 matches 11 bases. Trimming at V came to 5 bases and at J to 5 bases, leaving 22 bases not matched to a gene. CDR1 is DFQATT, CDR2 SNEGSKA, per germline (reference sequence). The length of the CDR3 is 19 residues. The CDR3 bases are TGCAGTGCTCCTACCAACGCCTTTATAGCGGGAGGGCCCTCGGAGACCCAGTACTTC. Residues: CSAPTNAFIAGGPSETQYF.